This is a list of T cell receptor beta chains from one sample in a study of blood T cell repertoires in COVID-19. The table came from immunoSEQ multiplex PCR; TCRdb's copy has only in-frame clones and leaves some out. Of around 250,000 clones detected, 75% to 90% appear once; the ten largest clones hold around 3%. Specimen: PBMCs or T cells enriched from blood (not recorded which). These receptors were obtained from a woman between 40 and 50 years old who had been exposed to COVID-19. CDR3s include the opening cysteine and the closing phenylalanine or tryptophan. A D gene is named only where the DNA matches it firmly. Rows give clone size only sometimes, using once, few, many, or a class for an expanded clone.

TRBV14,17,NA,TRBD1,TRBJ1-2,CASSHYLLGTGVGGYTF,TGTGCCAGCAGCCACTATTTACTCGGGACAGGGGTCGGTGGCTACACCTTC
TRBV24-1,14,NA,NA,TRBJ1-2,CATPEPGINYGYTF,TGTGCCACTCCCGAGCCGGGGATCAACTATGGCTACACCTTC
TRBV12-3/TRBV12-4,12,NA,NA,TRBJ1-2,CASAPGVTGYTF,TGTGCCAGCGCTCCAGGTGTTACTGGCTACACCTTC
TRBV5-4,14,NA,TRBD1,TRBJ1-3,CASSSPDRVDTIYF,TGTGCCAGCAGCTCCCCGGACAGGGTAGACACCATATATTTT
TRBV29-1,14,NA,NA,TRBJ1-2,CSVDPRQTNYGYTF,TGCAGCGTTGACCCTCGACAGACCAACTATGGCTACACCTTC
TRBV19,16,NA,TRBD1,TRBJ2-2,CASSIPRTGLTGELFF,TGTGCCAGTAGTATCCCACGGACAGGGCTCACCGGGGAGCTGTTTTTT
TRBV19,13,once,TRBD1,TRBJ1-2,CASSSGGYYGYTF,TGTGCCAGTAGTTCAGGGGGCTACTATGGCTACACCTTC
TRBV5-1,15,NA,TRBD1,TRBJ2-1,CASTSGGTGANEQFF,TGCGCCAGCACTTCAGGTGGGACAGGGGCAAATGAGCAGTTCTTC
TRBV4-1,15,NA,NA,TRBJ1-1,CASSQDVPSNTEAFF,TGCGCCAGCAGCCAAGATGTTCCGAGTAACACTGAAGCTTTCTTT
TRBV6-5,12,NA,NA,TRBJ1-1,CASRSGTSEAFF,TGTGCCAGCCGATCCGGGACAAGTGAAGCTTTCTTT
TRBV24-1,15,NA,TRBD1,TRBJ1-4,CATSDSQGVGEKLFF,TGTGCCACCAGTGATTCACAGGGGGTGGGTGAAAAACTGTTTTTT
TRBV3-1/TRBV3-2,14,NA,NA,TRBJ2-5,CASSDTSGRETQYF,TGTGCCAGCAGCGATACTAGTGGGCGAGAGACCCAGTACTTC
TRBV27,12,NA,NA,TRBJ2-1,CASSLQGHEQFF,TGTGCCAGCAGCCTACAGGGACATGAGCAGTTCTTC
TRBV5-1,13,NA,TRBD1,TRBJ1-2,CASSLERTGRYTF,TGCGCCAGCAGCTTGGAAAGGACAGGACGCTACACCTTC
TRBV6-5,14,NA,NA,TRBJ2-1,CASETAGLGHEQFF,TGTGCCAGCGAGACGGCAGGTCTCGGCCATGAGCAGTTCTTC
TRBV3-1/TRBV3-2,15,NA,NA,TRBJ1-5,CASSRAGSSNQPQHF,TGTGCCAGCAGCCGGGCAGGGTCGAGCAATCAGCCCCAGCATTTT
TRBV28,18,NA,TRBD1,TRBJ2-6,CASSSPGQGGSGANVLTF,TGTGCCAGCAGTTCACCGGGACAGGGAGGCTCTGGGGCCAACGTCCTGACTTTC
TRBV5-1,14,NA,NA,TRBJ1-2,CASSLDRGNYGYTF,TGTGCCAGCAGCTTGGACCGGGGGAACTATGGCTACACCTTC
TRBV28,15,NA,NA,TRBJ1-3,CASKGGELGGNTIYF,TGTGCCAGCAAGGGAGGGGAGTTGGGAGGAAACACCATATATTTT
TRBV13,15,NA,TRBD1,TRBJ1-2,CASSAGTGAYYGYTF,TGTGCCAGCAGTGCCGGGACAGGGGCTTACTATGGCTACACCTTC
TRBV28,12,NA,NA,TRBJ2-1,CASTRLLNEQFF,TGTGCCAGCACCCGGTTGTTGAATGAGCAGTTCTTC
TRBV7-2,15,NA,TRBD2,TRBJ2-5,CASSIGTNMQETQYF,TGTGCCAGCAGCATCGGGACTAACATGCAAGAGACCCAGTACTTC